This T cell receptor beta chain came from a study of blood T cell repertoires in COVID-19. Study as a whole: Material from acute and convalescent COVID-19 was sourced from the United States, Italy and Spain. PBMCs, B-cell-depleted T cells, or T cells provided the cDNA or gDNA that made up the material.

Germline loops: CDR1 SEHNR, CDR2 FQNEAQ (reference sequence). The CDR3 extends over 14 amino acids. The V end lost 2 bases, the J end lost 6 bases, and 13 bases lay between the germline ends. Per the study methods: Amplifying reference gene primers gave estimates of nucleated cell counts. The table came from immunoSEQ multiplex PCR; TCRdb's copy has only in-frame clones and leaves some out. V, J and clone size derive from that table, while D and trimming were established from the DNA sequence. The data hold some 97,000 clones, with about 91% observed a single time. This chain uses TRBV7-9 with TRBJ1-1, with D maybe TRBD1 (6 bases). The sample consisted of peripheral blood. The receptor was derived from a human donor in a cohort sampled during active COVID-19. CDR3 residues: CASSLTTGTAEAFF. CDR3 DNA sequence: TGTGCCAGCAGCTTAACCACAGGGACCGCTGAAGCTTTCTTT. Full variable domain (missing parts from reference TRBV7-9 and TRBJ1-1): DTGVSQNPRHKITKRGQNVTFRCDPISEHNRLYWYRQTLGQGPEFLTYFQNEAQLEKSRLLSDRFSAERPKGSFSTLEIQRTEQGDSAMYLCASSLTTGTAEAFFGQGTRLTVV.